This T cell receptor beta chain stems from a study of T cells in Graves' hyperthyroidism and ophthalmopathy. For Graves' hyperthyroidism to be stable, ophthalmopathy could not progress within 18 months. Study results and limitations: Ophthalmopathy was identified by the model a median approximately 6.4 months ahead of onset. The blood repertoire included most of the expanded thyroid clonotypes above 0.001. Through a model of 13 V-J features, ophthalmopathy was separated from stable hyperthyroidism.

The germline CDR1 and CDR2 sequences are MRHNA and SNTAGT. This CDR3 is 14 amino acids long. V shed 6 bases, J shed 6 bases, and the junction held 4 bases outside the gene matches. TCR beta CDR3 regions were amplified from RNA. Primed by the HTBI set, a first-round RT-PCR was run on the TCR CDR3. Via MiXCR, TCRdb re-called the multiplex PCR reads, giving one row per CDR3 protein. The sample records about 560,000 distinct CDR3 sequences, 16% being singletons. Comments on this clonotype: Its cognate antigen is unknown.

The chain couples TRBV6-4 to TRBJ1-6, with 8 bases identical to TRBD1. This TCR was sampled from a woman under 30 with Graves' hyperthyroidism. The sample consisted of blood. The CDR3 region is CASSRTGCNSPLHF. The CDR3 DNA sequence: TGTGCCAGCAGCCGGACAGGGTGTAATTCACCCCTCCACTTT.